Listed below are T cell receptor beta chains from one sample, sequenced in a study of T-cell reconstitution after alpha-beta-depleted transplantation in children. MiXCR, applied by TCRdb to the PCR reads, yields one record per CDR3 protein. The table records approximately 800,000 distinct CDR3 sequences, 16% of them present only once. The specimen comprised PBMCs, mostly from graft donor cells, sampled 360 days after TCRalphabeta/CD19-depleted stem cell transplant. These receptors were obtained from a male patient aged 10 to 17 who had a stem cell transplant for acute lymphoblastic leukemia, so the T cells may come from the graft donor. Each CDR3 is given with its conserved first and last residue. The order of the fields is J gene, V gene, D gene, clone size, CDR3 DNA, CDR3 protein. D genes are given only for firm matches. Some rows mark clone size as missing; the rest say once, few, many or name a class of expanded clone.

>TRBJ2-1|TRBV20-1|TRBD2|NA
TGCAGTGCTAGAGATATACTAGCGGGAGTCATCTTGGAGCAGTTCTTC
CSARDILAGVILEQFF
>TRBJ2-1|TRBV18|TRBD2|few
TGTGCCAGCTCACCAGACGGACTAGCGGGAGGTAATGAGCAGTTCTTC
CASSPDGLAGGNEQFF
>TRBJ1-5|TRBV4-1|NA|NA
TGCGCCAGCAGCCAGGAAAGACACCCCTCGCAGCCCCAGCATTTT
CASSQERHPSQPQHF
>TRBJ1-2|TRBV3-1|NA|NA
TGTGCCAGCAACGTCCAGGGGCTAGACTATGGCTACACCTTC
CASNVQGLDYGYTF
>TRBJ2-1|TRBV11-1|TRBD2|few
TGTGCCAGCAGCTCTAGTAGGGGAGGTGGCGGGAGGGACAATGAGCAGTTCTTC
CASSSSRGGGGRDNEQFF
>TRBJ2-7|TRBV7-8|TRBD2|few
TGTGCCAGCAGAAGCTTTAGCGGGTTGTCAACCTACGAGCAGTACTTC
CASRSFSGLSTYEQYF
>TRBJ2-7|TRBV11-2|NA|NA
TGTGCCAGCAGCTTAGATGGGGCAGCCTACGAGCAGTACTTC
CASSLDGAAYEQYF
>TRBJ2-7|TRBV4-2|NA|few
TGTGCCAGCAGCCAAGAAATAATTGGCTACCTCGGATCCTACGAGCAGTACTTC
CASSQEIIGYLGSYEQYF
>TRBJ2-5|TRBV10-3|TRBD2|many
TGTGCCATCAGTGTCGGACTAGCGGGAGACGCGGAGACCCAGTACTTC
CAISVGLAGDAETQYF
>TRBJ2-7|TRBV5-1|NA|few
TGCGCCAGCAGCTTGGTACGGGTACTTCCCTACGAGCAGTACTTC
CASSLVRVLPYEQYF
>TRBJ2-5|TRBV11-2|NA|NA
TGTGCCAGCAGCCCAGAGGGGGGTACACAAGAGACCCAGTACTTC
CASSPEGGTQETQYF
>TRBJ2-1|TRBV20-1|TRBD2|NA
TGCAGTGCTAGGACTAGCGCGTCGCCCTACAATGAGCAGTTCTTC
CSARTSASPYNEQFF
>TRBJ2-5|TRBV4-1|TRBD2|many
TGCGCCAGCAGCCAAGGACTAGCGGGAGGGGAAGAGACCCAGTACTTC
CASSQGLAGGEETQYF
>TRBJ2-5|TRBV7-6|NA|NA
TGTGCCAGCAGCTTAGAGGGATACGGGGAGACCCAGTACTTC
CASSLEGYGETQYF
>TRBJ2-7|TRBV27|NA|NA
TGTGCCAGCAGTTCCTTCCTGCGAGTGGGGGAGCAGTACTTC
CASSSFLRVGEQYF
>TRBJ2-3|TRBV2|TRBD2|NA
TGTGCCAGCAGTGACGGAGCGGGAGGGCCCCCAGATTCGCAGTATTTT
CASSDGAGGPPDSQYF
>TRBJ2-7|TRBV20-1|TRBD2|once
TGCAGTGCTACTAGCGGGAGTCGGGTCGAGCAGTACTTC
CSATSGSRVEQYF
>TRBJ2-7|TRBV7-6|TRBD2|NA
TGTGCCAGCAGCTTAGGCCCTCTGGTGGGAGGGCCCTACGAGCAGTACTTC
CASSLGPLVGGPYEQYF
>TRBJ1-2|TRBV20-1|TRBD1|NA
TGCAGTGCGGACGACAGGGGATTACGTTATGGCTACACCTTC
CSADDRGLRYGYTF
>TRBJ2-1|TRBV20-1|NA|NA
TGCAGTGCTAGAGCCTTCTCGGATTGGACTTCTAGCAATGAGCAGTTCTTC
CSARAFSDWTSSNEQFF
>TRBJ2-1|TRBV12-3/TRBV12-4|NA|NA
TGTGCCAGCAGTGCCGTAGCTAGCGAGCAGTTCTTC
CASSAVASEQFF
>TRBJ2-6|TRBV24-1|TRBD2|NA
TGTGCCACCAGTCCACGGGAGGAGGGTGTTTGGGCCAACGTCCTGACTTTC
CATSPREEGVWANVLTF
>TRBJ2-1|TRBV30|TRBD2|few
TGTGCCTGGAGTCTCTGGGGACTAGCGCCATACAATGAGCAGTTCTTC
CAWSLWGLAPYNEQFF
>TRBJ2-1|TRBV20-1|TRBD2|few
TGCAGTGCTAGCCCGGGACTAGCGGGTTCTAGCTCCTACAATGAGCAGTTCTTC
CSASPGLAGSSSYNEQFF
>TRBJ2-1|TRBV20-1|NA|few
TGCAGTGCTAGAGACCGGTCTTACAATGAGCAGTTCTTC
CSARDRSYNEQFF
>TRBJ2-3|TRBV19|TRBD2|NA
TGTGCCAGTAGTATCAGGGTCCTAGCGGGAACAGATACGCAGTATTTT
CASSIRVLAGTDTQYF
>TRBJ1-2|TRBV6-4|NA|few
TGTGCCAGCAGTGTCGCCATTCGTAATGGCTACACCTTC
CASSVAIRNGYTF
>TRBJ2-7|TRBV12-3/TRBV12-4|TRBD2|many
TGTGCCAGCAGTTTAATGACTAGCGGGACCTACGAGCAGTACTTC
CASSLMTSGTYEQYF
>TRBJ2-2|TRBV5-1|NA|few
TGCGCCAGCAGCCAGAGGACGGGAGGGGAGCTGTTTTTT
CASSQRTGGELFF
>TRBJ2-1|TRBV12-3/TRBV12-4|NA|NA
TGTGCCAGCAGCACAAGTTGGGGAGGGGGGATCCTCTCCTACAATGAGCAGTTCTTC
CASSTSWGGGILSYNEQFF
>TRBJ2-1|TRBV24-1|TRBD2|NA
TGTGCCACCAGTGATTTGGCGGGAGTAGGTAATGAGCAGTTCTTC
CATSDLAGVGNEQFF
>TRBJ2-7|TRBV5-6|NA|NA
TGTACCAGCAGCTCCCGATTGGGGACACCGGGCTGGAACGAGCAGTACTTC
CTSSSRLGTPGWNEQYF
>TRBJ2-2|TRBV4-1|NA|NA
TGCGCCAGCAGCCAAGAATTGGACGACACCGGGGAGCTGTTTTTT
CASSQELDDTGELFF
>TRBJ2-1|TRBV11-1|NA|many
TGTGCCAGCAGCTTAGCGCCTCTGACTAGTTTCCGGTCCTACAATGAGCAGTTCTTC
CASSLAPLTSFRSYNEQFF
>TRBJ2-7|TRBV29-1|TRBD1|NA
TGCAGCGTTGAAGACGGGGACAGGGAGCCCTACGAGCAGTACTTC
CSVEDGDREPYEQYF
>TRBJ2-5|TRBV9|NA|few
TGTGCCAGCAGCGTAGAGTATGGGGGAGAGACCCAGTACTTC
CASSVEYGGETQYF
>TRBJ2-7|TRBV12-3/TRBV12-4|NA|NA
TGTGCCAGCAGTTTAAGTACAGTCAACAGGTGGATATACGAGCAGTACTTC
CASSLSTVNRWIYEQYF
>TRBJ2-5|TRBV27|TRBD2|NA
TGTGCCAGCAGTTTGCTAGCGGGTGGGCAGACCCAGTACTTC
CASSLLAGGQTQYF
>TRBJ2-1|TRBV6-5|NA|few
TGTGCCAGCAGGATAGACGGGGGAAATGAGCAGTTCTTC
CASRIDGGNEQFF
>TRBJ2-2|TRBV20-1|NA|NA
TGCAGTGCTAGAGATAGGCTAGCGTATAACACCGGGGAGCTGTTTTTT
CSARDRLAYNTGELFF
>TRBJ2-1|TRBV29-1|NA|few
TGCAGCGTTAATTACAATGAGCAGTTCTTC
CSVNYNEQFF
>TRBJ2-4|TRBV7-3|NA|NA
TGTGCCAGCAGCTCGGGACTTCCGACAGCCAAAAACATTCAGTACTTC
CASSSGLPTAKNIQYF
>TRBJ2-3|TRBV7-9|TRBD2|NA
TGTGCCAGCAGCTCCAGACTAGCACTCACAGATACGCAGTATTTT
CASSSRLALTDTQYF
>TRBJ1-2|TRBV6-5|NA|few
TGTGCCAGCGGAGAAAGGGTGTATGGCTACACCTTC
CASGERVYGYTF
>TRBJ2-7|TRBV20-1|NA|NA
TGCAGTGCTTGCCGAGGACACGAGTTCTGTTTGTACGAGCAGTACTTC
CSACRGHEFCLYEQYF
>TRBJ2-3|TRBV6-5|NA|NA
TGTGCCAGCAGTTACTCGAGGTGGACCCCTACGCAGTATTTT
CASSYSRWTPTQYF